This TCR beta chain came from a study of shared clonotypes between healthy human individuals. General study points: Naive subsets, compared against memory subsets, generally had larger estimated richness values.

Points on this clone: Its antigen remains unidentified.

Execution of the assay was at deep level. Sequenced by immunoSEQ multiplex PCR; TCRdb stores in-frame clones only, minus some. This sample yields roughly 2.5 million clones, of which roughly 92% are seen a single time; around 0.15% belongs to the top ten. This TCR came from a man younger than 30 in good health. Sequencing was done on a sample of naive CD4+ T cells sorted from blood. Subset meaning: CD45RA+ positively selected.

CDR3 DNA sequence: TGTGCCAGCAGGACAGGGAACAATTCACCCCTCCACTTT. Amino acid sequence: CASRTGNNSPLHF. The gene calls are TRBV13 and TRBJ1-6; 7 nucleotides line up with TRBD1. V shed 6 bases and J 7 bases; nucleotides not matched to a gene: 3. The CDR3 has 13 residues. The germline V gene has CDR1 PRHDT and CDR2 FYEKMQ (reference sequence).